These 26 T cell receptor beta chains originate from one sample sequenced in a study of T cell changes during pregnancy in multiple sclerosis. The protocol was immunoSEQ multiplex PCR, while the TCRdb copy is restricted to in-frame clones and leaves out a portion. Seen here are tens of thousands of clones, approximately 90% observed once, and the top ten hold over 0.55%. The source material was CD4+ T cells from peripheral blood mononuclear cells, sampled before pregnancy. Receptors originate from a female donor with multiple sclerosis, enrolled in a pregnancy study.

The CDR3 coding sequence is TGTGCCAGCAGCCCGTCCCCCCGCACAGGGGGACCCACAGATACGCAGTATTTT. Translation: CASSPSPRTGGPTDTQYF. The chain recombines TRBV7-9 with TRBJ2-3; 8 positions match TRBD1. With V trimmed by 5 bases and J by 2 bases, 15 bases remained unmatched. This CDR3 is built from 18 residues. Germline V gives CDR1 SEHNR, CDR2 FQNEAQ (reference sequence).

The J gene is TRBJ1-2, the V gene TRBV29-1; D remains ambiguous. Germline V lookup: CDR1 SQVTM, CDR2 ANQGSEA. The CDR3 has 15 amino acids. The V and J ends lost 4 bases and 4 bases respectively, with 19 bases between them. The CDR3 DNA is TGCAGCGTTGTTGGAGGGAAGGAAACGATCTATGGCTACACCTTC. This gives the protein CSVVGGKETIYGYTF.

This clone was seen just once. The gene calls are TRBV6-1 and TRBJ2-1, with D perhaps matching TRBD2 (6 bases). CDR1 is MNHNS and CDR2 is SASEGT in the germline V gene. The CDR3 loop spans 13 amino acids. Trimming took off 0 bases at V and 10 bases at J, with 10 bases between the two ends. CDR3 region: CASSEAFRGEQFF. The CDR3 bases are TGTGCCAGCAGTGAAGCGTTCCGGGGGGAGCAGTTCTTC.

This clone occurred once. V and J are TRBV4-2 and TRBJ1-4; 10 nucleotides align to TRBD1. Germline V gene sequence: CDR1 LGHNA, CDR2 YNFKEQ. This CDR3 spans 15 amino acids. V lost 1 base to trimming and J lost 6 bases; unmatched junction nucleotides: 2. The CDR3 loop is CASSQVGTGDEKLFF. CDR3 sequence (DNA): TGTGCCAGCAGCCAAGTTGGGACAGGGGATGAAAAACTGTTTTTT.

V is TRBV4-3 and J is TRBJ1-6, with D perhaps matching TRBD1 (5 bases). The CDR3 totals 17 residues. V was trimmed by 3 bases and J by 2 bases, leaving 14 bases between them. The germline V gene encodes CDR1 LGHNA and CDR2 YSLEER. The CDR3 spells CASSHHDDRAYNSPLHF. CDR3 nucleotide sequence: TGCGCCAGCAGCCACCACGACGACAGAGCCTATAATTCACCCCTCCACTTT.

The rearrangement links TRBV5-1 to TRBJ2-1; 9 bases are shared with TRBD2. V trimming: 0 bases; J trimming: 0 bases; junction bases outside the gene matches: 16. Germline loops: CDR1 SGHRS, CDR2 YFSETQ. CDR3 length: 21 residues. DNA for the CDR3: TGCGCCAGCAGCTTGGGAGGTCGGGGCCAGAGCGGGGGGAGCTCCTACAATGAGCAGTTCTTC. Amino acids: CASSLGGRGQSGGSSYNEQFF. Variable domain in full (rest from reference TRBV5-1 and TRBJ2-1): KAGVTQTPRYLIKTRGQQVTLSCSPISGHRSVSWYQQTPGQGLQFLFEYFSETQRNKGNFPGRFSGRQFSNSRSEMNVSTLELGDSALYLCASSLGGRGQSGGSSYNEQFFGPGTRLTVL.

CDR3 bases: TGCGCCAGCAGTGCAGGGGGCCTCTACGAGCAGTACTTC. It yields the protein CASSAGGLYEQYF. This chain connects TRBV10-1 to TRBJ2-7; 8 bases match TRBD1. The junction had 2 bases not matched to a gene; V was cut back by 4 bases and J by 3 bases. The germline CDR1 and CDR2 sequences are WNHNN and SYGVQD (reference sequence). The CDR3 covers 13 residues.

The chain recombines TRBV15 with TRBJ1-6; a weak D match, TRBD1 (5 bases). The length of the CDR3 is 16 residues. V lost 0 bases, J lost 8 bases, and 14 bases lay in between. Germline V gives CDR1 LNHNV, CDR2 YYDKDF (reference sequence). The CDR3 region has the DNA TGTGCCACCAGCAGAGATCCGGGCGCAGGGTATTCACCCCTCCACTTT. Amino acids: CATSRDPGAGYSPLHF.

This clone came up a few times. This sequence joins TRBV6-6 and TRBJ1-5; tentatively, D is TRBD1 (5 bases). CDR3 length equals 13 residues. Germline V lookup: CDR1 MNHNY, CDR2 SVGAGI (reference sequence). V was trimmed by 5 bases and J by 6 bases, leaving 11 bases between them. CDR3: CASSAGGGQPQHF. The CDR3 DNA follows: TGTGCCAGCAGTGCCGGGGGTGGTCAGCCCCAGCATTTT.

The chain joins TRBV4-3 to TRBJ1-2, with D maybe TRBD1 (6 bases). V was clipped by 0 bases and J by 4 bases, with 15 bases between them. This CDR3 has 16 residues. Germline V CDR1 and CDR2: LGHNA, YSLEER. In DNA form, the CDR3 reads TGCGCCAGCAGCCAAGATTTTAGGGGGAAGGTCTATGGCTACACCTTC. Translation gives CASSQDFRGKVYGYTF.

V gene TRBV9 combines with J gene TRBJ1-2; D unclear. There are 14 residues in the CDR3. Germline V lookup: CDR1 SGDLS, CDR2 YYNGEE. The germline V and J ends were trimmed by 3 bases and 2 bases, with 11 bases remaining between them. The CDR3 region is CASSGYQLNYGYTF. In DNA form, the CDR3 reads TGTGCCAGCAGCGGTTACCAACTCAACTATGGCTACACCTTC.

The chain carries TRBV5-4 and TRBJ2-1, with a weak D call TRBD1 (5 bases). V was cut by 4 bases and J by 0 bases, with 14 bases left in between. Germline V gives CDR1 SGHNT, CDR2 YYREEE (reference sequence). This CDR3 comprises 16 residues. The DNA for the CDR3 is TGTGCCAGCAGCCCCCGAAGGGGCCCCTCCTACAATGAGCAGTTCTTC. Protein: CASSPRRGPSYNEQFF.

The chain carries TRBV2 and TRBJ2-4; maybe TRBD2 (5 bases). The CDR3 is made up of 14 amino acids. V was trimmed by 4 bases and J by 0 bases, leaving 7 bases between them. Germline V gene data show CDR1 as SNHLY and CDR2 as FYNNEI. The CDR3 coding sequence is TGTGCCAGCAGTGGGGAGATAGCCAAAAACATTCAGTACTTC. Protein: CASSGEIAKNIQYF. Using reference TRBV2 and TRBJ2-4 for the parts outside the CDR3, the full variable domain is EPEVTQTPSHQVTQMGQEVILRCVPISNHLYFYWYRQILGQKVEFLVSFYNNEISEKSEIFDDQFSVERPDGSNFTLKIRSTKLEDSAMYFCASSGEIAKNIQYFGAGTRLSVL.

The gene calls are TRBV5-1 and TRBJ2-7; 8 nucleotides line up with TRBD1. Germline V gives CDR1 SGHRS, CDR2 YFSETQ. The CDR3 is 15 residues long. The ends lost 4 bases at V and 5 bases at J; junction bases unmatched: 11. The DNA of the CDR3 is TGCGCCAGCAGCCGAGGGACAGGAAGTCGAAACGAGCAGTACTTC. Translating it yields CASSRGTGSRNEQYF.

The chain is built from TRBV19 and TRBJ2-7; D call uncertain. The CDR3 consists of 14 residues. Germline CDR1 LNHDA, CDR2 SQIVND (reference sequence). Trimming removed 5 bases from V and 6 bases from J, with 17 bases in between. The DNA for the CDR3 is TGTGCCAGTAGTGTATCCCCTCTCGTCGGCGAGCAGTACTTC. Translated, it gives CASSVSPLVGEQYF.

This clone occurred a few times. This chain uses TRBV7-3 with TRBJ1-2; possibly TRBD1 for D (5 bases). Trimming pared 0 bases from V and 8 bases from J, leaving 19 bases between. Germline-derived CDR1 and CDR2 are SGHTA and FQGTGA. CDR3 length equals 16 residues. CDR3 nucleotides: TGTGCCAGCAGCTTAACGGTGCAGGGCCAAGGAAACGGCTACACCTTC. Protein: CASSLTVQGQGNGYTF.

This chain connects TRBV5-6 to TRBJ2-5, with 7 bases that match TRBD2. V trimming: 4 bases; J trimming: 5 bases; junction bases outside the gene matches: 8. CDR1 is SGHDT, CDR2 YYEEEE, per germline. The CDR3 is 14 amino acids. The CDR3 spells CASSRLALTETQYF. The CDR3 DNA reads TGTGCCAGCAGCAGACTAGCTTTAACTGAGACCCAGTACTTC.

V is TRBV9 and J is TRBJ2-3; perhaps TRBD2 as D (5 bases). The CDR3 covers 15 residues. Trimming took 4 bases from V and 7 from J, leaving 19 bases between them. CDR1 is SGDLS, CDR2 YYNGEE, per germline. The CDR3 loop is CASSLGPVRENTQYF. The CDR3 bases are TGTGCCAGCAGCCTCGGACCAGTGAGGGAGAATACGCAGTATTTT.

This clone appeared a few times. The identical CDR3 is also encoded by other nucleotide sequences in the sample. CDR3 DNA sequence: TGTGCCAGCAGCGTTGGGGGGGCCGTGAACACTGAAGCTTTCTTT. This gives the protein CASSVGGAVNTEAFF. The chain uses TRBV9 and TRBJ1-1; TRBD1 might be the D (6 bases). This CDR3 contains 15 residues. The V and J ends lost 2 bases and 0 bases respectively, with 11 bases between them. CDR1 and CDR2 from the germline V gene are SGDLS and YYNGEE.

This CDR3 is CASSSTGTSGISGTQYF. The CDR3 region has the DNA TGTGCCAGCAGCTCAACCGGGACTAGCGGCATCTCGGGGACCCAGTACTTC. The chain combines TRBV7-3 with TRBJ2-5; 11 bases match TRBD2. The germline CDR1 and CDR2 sequences are SGHTA and FQGTGA. The CDR3 consists of 17 residues. The J segment lost 7 bases and the V segment lost 4 bases, leaving 14 bases of the junction unmatched.

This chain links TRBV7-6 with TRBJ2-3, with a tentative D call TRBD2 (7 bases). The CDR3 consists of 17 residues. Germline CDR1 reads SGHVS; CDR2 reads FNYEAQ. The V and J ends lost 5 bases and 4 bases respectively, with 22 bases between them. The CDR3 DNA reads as TGTGCCAGCAGCCCCGAAGGGTGGGGGGGCGGGCCAGATACGCAGTATTTT. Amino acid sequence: CASSPEGWGGGPDTQYF.

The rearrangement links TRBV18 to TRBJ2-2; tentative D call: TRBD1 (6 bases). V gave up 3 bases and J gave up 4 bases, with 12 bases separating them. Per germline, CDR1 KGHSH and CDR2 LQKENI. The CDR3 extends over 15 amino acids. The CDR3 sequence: CASSPGQRVTGELFF. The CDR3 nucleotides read TGTGCCAGCTCACCTGGACAGAGGGTCACCGGGGAGCTGTTTTTT.

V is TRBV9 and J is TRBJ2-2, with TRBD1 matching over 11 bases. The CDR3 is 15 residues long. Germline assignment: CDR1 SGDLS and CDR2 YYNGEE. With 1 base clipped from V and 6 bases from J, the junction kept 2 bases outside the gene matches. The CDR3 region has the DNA TGTGCCAGCAGCGTACCGGGACAGGGGGCCGGGGAGCTGTTTTTT. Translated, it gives CASSVPGQGAGELFF.

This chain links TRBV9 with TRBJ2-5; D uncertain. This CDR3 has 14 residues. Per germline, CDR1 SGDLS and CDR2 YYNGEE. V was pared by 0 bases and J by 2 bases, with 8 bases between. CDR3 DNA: TGTGCCAGCAGCGTAGGGGCTATACAAGAGACCCAGTACTTC. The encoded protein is CASSVGAIQETQYF.

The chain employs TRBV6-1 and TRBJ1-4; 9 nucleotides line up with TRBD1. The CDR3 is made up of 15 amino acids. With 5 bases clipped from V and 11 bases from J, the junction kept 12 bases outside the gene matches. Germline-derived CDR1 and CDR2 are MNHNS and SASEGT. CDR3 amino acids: CASSQNWGQGGKLFF. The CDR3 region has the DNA TGTGCCAGCAGTCAAAACTGGGGACAGGGAGGGAAACTGTTTTTT.

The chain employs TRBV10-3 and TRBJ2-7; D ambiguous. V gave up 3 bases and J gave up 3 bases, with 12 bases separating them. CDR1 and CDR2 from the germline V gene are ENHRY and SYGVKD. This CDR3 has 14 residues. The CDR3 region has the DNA TGTGCCATCAGTGACGGAGACGCGCTCTACGAGCAGTACTTC. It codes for CAISDGDALYEQYF.